This record covers a single T cell receptor (beta chain). Its antigen is currently unknown. These data belong to a study of Graves' ophthalmopathy and Graves' hyperthyroidism. Study outcomes and limitations: The model predicted progression of ophthalmopathy with a sensitivity of roughly 70%, and its specificity was 72.22%. Most thyroid clonotypes expanded beyond 0.001 frequency were also found in blood.

Ophthalmopathy donors were characterized by moderate-to-severe activity, CAS of at least 3, NOSPECS of at least 4, and duration under 3 months. The authors isolated PBMCs from around 10 ml of fresh peripheral blood. Germline loops: CDR1 MNHNS, CDR2 SASEGT. The CDR3 runs 14 residues. Between the trimmed V and J ends, which lost 1 base and 2 bases, there was a span of 8 bases. RNA transcripts were the template, and TCR beta CDR3 regions were amplified from them. After a first-round RT-PCR with HTBI primers, a second-round multiplex PCR was run. TCRdb passed the multiplex PCR reads through MiXCR, listing each CDR3 protein once. The sample consists of roughly 160,000 distinct CDR3 sequences, roughly 37% of them appearing once.

The source is a middle-aged woman with Graves' ophthalmopathy. The chain carries TRBV6-1 and TRBJ1-1; D not resolved. Sequences were obtained from peripheral blood. The CDR3, as DNA: TGTGCCAGCAGTGAAGGGGGATCTAACACTGAAGCTTTCTTT. As protein: CASSEGGSNTEAFF.